The clone carrying this TCR beta chain was recorded many times. The antigen remains unidentified. The V end was cut by 1 base, the J end by 8 bases, with 8 bases between. The CDR3 length is 12 residues. Amplified TCR beta CDR3 regions derived from RNA transcripts. TCR CDR3 regions were first amplified by RT-PCR with HTBI primers. In TCRdb, the multiplex PCR reads were re-called with MiXCR into one record per CDR3 protein. The sample yields about 420,000 distinct CDR3 sequences, approximately 15% seen once. Stable Graves' hyperthyroidism meant no ophthalmopathy progression within 18 months. Patients were excluded because of uncontrolled infection, other autoimmune disease, pregnancy or lactation. The data derive from a study of T cells in Graves' hyperthyroidism and ophthalmopathy. Study observations and caveats: Appearing also in blood were most of the thyroid clonotypes expanded above 0.001. The model's output predicted ophthalmopathy at a median of 6.5 months prior to onset.

This receptor was identified in a woman between 18 and 29 years old with Graves' hyperthyroidism. The chain links TRBV12-3 or TRBV12-4 to TRBJ1-2; D remains unclear. The sample comprised blood. The CDR3 region is CASSLGPEGYTF. The CDR3 nucleotides are TGTGCCAGCAGTTTAGGGCCGGAGGGCTACACCTTC.